This TCR beta chain is from a study of blood T cells in healthy people across ages. Regarding the study as a whole: Both higher diversity and more naive CD4+ cells marked long-lived donors when set against aged donors.

V lost 3 bases and J 6 bases, leaving 9 bases between the germline ends. This CDR3 comprises 13 residues. The germline gives CDR1 SGHRS, CDR2 YFSETQ. This clonotype was picked up a small number of times. Its antigen remains unidentified. Alongside a J-beta primer mix, a sample-barcoded 5' primer served in a second PCR lasting about 6 to 11 cycles. All cDNA molecules were each tagged by a template-switch adaptor with 12 random nucleotides. From the 5' RACE reads, TCRdb called clonotypes with MiXCR, one entry per CDR3 protein. The sample yields more than 650,000 distinct CDR3 sequences, approximately 22% seen once. Russia was home to the donors, healthy Caucasian individuals aged roughly 6 to 90.

The chain joins TRBV5-1 to TRBJ2-2, with no clear D. This clonotype was sampled from a man between 65 and 79 years old in good health. Specimen: blood. The CDR3 DNA reads as TGCGCCAGCAGCTCGGCGTCCGCCGGGGAGCTGTTTTTT. It codes for CASSSASAGELFF.